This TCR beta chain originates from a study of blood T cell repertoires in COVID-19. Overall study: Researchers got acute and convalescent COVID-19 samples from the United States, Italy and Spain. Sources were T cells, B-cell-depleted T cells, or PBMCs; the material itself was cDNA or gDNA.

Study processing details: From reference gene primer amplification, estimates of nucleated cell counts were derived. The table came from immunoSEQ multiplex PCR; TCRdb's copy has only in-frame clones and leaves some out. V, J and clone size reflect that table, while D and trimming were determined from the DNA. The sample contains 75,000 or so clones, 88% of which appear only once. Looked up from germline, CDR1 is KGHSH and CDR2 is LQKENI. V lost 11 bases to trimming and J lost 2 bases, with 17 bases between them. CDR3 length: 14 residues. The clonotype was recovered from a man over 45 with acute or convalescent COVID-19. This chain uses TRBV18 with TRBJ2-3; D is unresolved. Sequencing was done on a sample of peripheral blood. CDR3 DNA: TGTGCCGCTCAGGCCGTGGCCCCCACAGATACGCAGTATTTT. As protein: CAAQAVAPTDTQYF.